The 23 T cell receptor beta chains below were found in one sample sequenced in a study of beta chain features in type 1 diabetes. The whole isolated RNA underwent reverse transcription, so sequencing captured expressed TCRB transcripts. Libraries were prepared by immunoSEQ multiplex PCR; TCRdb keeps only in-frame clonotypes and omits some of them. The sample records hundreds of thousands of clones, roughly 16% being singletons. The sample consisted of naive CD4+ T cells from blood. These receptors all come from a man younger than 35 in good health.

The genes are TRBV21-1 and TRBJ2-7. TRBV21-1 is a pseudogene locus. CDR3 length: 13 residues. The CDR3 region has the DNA TGTGCCAGCAGCAAACAAGGCATCTACGAGCAGTACTTC. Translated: CASSKQGIYEQYF.

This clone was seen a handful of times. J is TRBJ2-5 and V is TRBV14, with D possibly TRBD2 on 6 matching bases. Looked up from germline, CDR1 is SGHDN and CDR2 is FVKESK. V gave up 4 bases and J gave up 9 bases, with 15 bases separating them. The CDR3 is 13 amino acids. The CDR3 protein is CASSPGLQGPQYF. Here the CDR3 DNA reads TGTGCCAGCAGCCCGGGACTGCAGGGACCCCAGTACTTC.

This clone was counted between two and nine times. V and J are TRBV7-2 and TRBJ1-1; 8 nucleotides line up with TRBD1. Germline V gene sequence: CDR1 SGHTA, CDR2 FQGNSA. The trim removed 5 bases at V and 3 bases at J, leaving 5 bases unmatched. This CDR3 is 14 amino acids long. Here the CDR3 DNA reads TGTGCCAGCAGCACCGACAGGGGCCACACTGAAGCTTTCTTT. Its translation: CASSTDRGHTEAFF.

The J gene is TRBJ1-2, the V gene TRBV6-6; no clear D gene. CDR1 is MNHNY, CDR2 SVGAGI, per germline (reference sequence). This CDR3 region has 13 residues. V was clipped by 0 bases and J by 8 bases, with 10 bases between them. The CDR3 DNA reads TGTGCCAGCAGTTACTCGGCCGCCGGGGGCTACACCTTC. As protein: CASSYSAAGGYTF.

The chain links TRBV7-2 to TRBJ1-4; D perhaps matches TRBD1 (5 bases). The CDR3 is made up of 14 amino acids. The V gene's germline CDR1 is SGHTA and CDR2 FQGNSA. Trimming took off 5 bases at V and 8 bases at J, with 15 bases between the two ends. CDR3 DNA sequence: TGTGCCAGCAGCGGATCAGGGATGTGGGAAAAACTGTTTTTT. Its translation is CASSGSGMWEKLFF.

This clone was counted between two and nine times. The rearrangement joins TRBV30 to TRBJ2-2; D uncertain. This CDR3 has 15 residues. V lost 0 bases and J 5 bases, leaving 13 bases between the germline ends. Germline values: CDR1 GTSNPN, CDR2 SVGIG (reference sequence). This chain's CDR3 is CAWSVYSSITGELFF. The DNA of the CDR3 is TGTGCCTGGAGTGTGTACAGCTCTATTACCGGGGAGCTGTTTTTT.

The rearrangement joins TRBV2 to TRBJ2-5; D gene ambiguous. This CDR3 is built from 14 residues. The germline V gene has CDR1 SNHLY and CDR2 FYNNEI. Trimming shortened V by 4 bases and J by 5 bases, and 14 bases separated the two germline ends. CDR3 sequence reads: CASSALPTLETQYF. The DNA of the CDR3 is TGTGCCAGCAGTGCCCTTCCTACTCTGGAGACCCAGTACTTC.

CDR3 in DNA: TGTGCCAGCAGCTCGCAGGGCTATTCACCCCTCCACTTT. Translation gives CASSSQGYSPLHF. The chain carries TRBV7-2 and TRBJ1-6, with a weak D call TRBD1 (5 bases). Trimming shortened V by 4 bases and J by 8 bases, and 9 bases separated the two germline ends. Looked up from germline, CDR1 is SGHTA and CDR2 is FQGNSA. This CDR3 region has 13 residues.

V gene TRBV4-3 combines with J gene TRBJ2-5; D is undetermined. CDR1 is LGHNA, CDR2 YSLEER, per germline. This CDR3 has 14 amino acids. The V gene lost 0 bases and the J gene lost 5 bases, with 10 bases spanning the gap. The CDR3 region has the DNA TGCGCCAGCAGCCAAGATCAAGGGCGGGAGACCCAGTACTTC. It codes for CASSQDQGRETQYF.

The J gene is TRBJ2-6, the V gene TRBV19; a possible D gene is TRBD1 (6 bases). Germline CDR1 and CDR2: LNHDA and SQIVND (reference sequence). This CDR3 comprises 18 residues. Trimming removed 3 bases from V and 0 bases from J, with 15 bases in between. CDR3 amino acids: CASSIIGQKSSGANVLTF. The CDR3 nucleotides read TGTGCCAGTAGTATCATCGGACAGAAGAGCTCTGGGGCCAACGTCCTGACTTTC.

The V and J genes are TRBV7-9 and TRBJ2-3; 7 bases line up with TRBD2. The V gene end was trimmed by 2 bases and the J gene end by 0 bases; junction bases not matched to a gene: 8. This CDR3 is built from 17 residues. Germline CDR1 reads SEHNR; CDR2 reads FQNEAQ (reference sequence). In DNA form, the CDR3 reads TGTGCCAGCAGCTTATGGCGGGGTAGCGGGAGCACAGATACGCAGTATTTT. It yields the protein CASSLWRGSGSTDTQYF.

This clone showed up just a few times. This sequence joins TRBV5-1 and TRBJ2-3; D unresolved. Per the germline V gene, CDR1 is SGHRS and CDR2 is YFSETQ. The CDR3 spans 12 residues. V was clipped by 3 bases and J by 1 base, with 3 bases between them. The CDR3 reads CASSSGTDTQYF. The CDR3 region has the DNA TGCGCCAGCAGCTCCGGCACAGATACGCAGTATTTT. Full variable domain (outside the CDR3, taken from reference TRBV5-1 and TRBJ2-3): KAGVTQTPRYLIKTRGQQVTLSCSPISGHRSVSWYQQTPGQGLQFLFEYFSETQRNKGNFPGRFSGRQFSNSRSEMNVSTLELGDSALYLCASSSGTDTQYFGPGTRLTVL.

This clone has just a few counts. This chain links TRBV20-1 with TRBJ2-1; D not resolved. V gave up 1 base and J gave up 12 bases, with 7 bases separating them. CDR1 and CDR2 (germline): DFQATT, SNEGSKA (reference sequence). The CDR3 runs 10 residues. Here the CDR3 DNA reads TGCAGTGCTAGAGTCGAAGGGCAGTTCTTC. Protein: CSARVEGQFF.

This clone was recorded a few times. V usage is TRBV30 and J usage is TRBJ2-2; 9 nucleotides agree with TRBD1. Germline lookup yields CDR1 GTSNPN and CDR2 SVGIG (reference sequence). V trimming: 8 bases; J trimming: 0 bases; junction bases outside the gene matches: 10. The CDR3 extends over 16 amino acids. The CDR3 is CAGGTGRLSNTGELFF. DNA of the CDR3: TGTGCCGGCGGGACAGGGCGTTTGTCGAACACCGGGGAGCTGTTTTTT. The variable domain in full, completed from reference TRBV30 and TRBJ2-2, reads SQTIHQWPATLVQPVGSPLSLECTVEGTSNPNLYWYRQAAGRGLQLLFYSVGIGQISSEVPQNLSASRPQDRQFILSSKKLLLSDSGFYLCAGGTGRLSNTGELFFGEGSRLTVL.

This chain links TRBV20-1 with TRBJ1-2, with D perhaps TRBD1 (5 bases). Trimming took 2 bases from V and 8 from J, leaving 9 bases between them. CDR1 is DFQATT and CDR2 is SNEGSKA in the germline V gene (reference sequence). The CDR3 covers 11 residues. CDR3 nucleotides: TGCAGTGCTAGACAGGGCATCGGCTACACCTTC. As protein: CSARQGIGYTF.

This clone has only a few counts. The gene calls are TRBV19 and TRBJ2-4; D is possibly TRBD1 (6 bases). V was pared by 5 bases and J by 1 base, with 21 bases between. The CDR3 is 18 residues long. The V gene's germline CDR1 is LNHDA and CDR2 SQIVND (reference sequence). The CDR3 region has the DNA TGTGCCAGTAGTCAGGGACACCGGCTTGATCCGGCCAAAAACATTCAGTACTTC. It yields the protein CASSQGHRLDPAKNIQYF.

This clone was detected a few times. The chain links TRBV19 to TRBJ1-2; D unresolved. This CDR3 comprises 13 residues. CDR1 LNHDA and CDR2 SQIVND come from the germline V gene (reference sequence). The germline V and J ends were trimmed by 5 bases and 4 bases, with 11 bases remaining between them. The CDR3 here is CASSSGNGYGYTF. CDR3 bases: TGTGCCAGTAGTTCAGGCAATGGCTATGGCTACACCTTC.

CDR3 DNA: TGCGCCAGCAGCTCCGTAAGCACCTACGAGCAGTACTTC. Protein: CASSSVSTYEQYF. This chain uses TRBV5-1 with TRBJ2-7; D is unresolved. Germline CDR1 is SGHRS and CDR2 is YFSETQ. V lost 3 bases and J lost 2, with 9 bases in between. This CDR3 region has 13 residues. The full variable domain, completed using reference TRBV5-1 and TRBJ2-7, is KAGVTQTPRYLIKTRGQQVTLSCSPISGHRSVSWYQQTPGQGLQFLFEYFSETQRNKGNFPGRFSGRQFSNSRSEMNVSTLELGDSALYLCASSSVSTYEQYFGPGTRLTVT.

The CDR3 loop reads CASSLDPIPNTEAFF. CDR3 sequence (DNA): TGTGCCAGCAGCTTAGATCCTATACCGAACACTGAAGCTTTCTTT. The chain uses TRBV11-2 and TRBJ1-1; D uncertain. The CDR3 extends over 15 amino acids. The V gene's germline CDR1 is SGHAT and CDR2 FQNNGV. Trimming removed 0 bases at V and 1 base at J, with 9 bases between.

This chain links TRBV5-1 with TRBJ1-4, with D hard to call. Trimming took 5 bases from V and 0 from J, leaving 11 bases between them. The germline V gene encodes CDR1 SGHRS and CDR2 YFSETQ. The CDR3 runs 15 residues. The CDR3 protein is CASSRDGTTNEKLFF. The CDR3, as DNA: TGCGCCAGCAGTCGTGACGGAACAACTAATGAAAAACTGTTTTTT.

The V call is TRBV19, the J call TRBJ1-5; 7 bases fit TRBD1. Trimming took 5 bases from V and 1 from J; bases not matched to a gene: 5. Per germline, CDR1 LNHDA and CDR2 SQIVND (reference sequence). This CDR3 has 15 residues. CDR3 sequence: CASSQGGFSNQPQHF. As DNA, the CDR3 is TGTGCCAGTAGTCAGGGGGGTTTCAGCAATCAGCCCCAGCATTTT.

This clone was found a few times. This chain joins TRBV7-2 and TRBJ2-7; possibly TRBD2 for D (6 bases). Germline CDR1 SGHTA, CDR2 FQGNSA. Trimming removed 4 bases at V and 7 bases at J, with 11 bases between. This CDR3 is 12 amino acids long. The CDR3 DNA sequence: TGTGCCAGCAGCTCGCGGGGTTTTGAGCAGTACTTC. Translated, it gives CASSSRGFEQYF.

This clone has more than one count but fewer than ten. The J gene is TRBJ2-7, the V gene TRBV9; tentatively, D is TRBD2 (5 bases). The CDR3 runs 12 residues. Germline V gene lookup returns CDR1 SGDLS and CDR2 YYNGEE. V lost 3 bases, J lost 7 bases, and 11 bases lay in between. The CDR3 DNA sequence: TGTGCCAGCAGCGACATTCGGGGAGAGCAGTACTTC. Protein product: CASSDIRGEQYF.